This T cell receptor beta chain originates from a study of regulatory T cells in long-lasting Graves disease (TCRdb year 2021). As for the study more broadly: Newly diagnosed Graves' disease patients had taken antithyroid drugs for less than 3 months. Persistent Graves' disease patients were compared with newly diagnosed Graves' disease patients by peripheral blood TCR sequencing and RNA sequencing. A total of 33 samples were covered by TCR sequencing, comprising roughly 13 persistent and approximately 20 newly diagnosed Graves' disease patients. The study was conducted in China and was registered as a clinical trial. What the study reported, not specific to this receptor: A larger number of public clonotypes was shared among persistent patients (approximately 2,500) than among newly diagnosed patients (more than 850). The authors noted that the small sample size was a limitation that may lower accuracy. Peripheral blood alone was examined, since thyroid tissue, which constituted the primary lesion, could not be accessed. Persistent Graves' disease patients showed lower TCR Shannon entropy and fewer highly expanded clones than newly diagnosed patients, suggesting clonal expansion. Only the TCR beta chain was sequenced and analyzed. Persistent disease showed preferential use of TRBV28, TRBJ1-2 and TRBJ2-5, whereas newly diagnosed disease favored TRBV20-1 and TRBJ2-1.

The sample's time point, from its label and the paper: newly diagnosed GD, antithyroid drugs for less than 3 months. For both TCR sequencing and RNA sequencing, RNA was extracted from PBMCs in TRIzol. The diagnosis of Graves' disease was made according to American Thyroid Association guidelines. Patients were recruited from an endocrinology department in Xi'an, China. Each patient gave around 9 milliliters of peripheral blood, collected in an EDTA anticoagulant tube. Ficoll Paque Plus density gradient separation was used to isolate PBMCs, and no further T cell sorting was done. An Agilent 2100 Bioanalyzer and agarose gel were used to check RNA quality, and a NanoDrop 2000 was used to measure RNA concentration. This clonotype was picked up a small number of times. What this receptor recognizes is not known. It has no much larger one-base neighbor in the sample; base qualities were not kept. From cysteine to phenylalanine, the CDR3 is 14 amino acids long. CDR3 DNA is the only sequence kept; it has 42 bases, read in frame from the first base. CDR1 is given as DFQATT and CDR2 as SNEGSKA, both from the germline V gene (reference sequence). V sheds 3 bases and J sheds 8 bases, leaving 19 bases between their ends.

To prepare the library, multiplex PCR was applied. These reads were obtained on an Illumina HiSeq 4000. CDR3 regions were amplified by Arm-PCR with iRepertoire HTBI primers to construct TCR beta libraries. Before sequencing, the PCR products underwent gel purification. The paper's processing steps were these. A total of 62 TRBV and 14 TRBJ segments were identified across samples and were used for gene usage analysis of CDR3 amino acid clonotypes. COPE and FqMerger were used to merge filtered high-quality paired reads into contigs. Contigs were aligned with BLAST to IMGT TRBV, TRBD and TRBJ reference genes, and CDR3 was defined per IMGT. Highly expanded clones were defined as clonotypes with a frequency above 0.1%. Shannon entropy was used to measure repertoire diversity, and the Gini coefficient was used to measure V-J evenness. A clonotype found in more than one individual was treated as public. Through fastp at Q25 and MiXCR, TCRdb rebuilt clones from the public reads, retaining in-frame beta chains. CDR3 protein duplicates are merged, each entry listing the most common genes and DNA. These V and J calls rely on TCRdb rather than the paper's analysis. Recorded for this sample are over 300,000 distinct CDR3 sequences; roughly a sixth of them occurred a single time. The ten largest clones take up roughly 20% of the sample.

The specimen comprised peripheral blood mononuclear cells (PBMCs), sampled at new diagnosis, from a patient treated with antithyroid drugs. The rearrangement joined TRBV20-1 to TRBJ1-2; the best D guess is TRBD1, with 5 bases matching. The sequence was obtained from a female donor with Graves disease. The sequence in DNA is TGCAGTGCTAGGAGGGCAGGACAATTGGGGGGCTACACCTTC. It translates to CSARRAGQLGGYTF.